Listed below are T cell receptor beta chains from one sample, sequenced in a study of T cells after yellow fever vaccination. TCRdb reprocessed the 5' RACE reads via MiXCR and lists one record per CDR3 protein. The data hold some 340,000 distinct CDR3 sequences, with approximately 11% observed a single time. The material was CD4+ T cells sorted from PBMCs, obtained 45 days after the yellow fever booster vaccination. Receptors originate from a man aged 18 to 29 who received the YFV17D yellow fever vaccine. The conserved cysteine and the conserved F or W are not part of the CDR3 here. Each record gives: V gene, J gene, clone size, CDR3 protein. Size tells how often a clone was seen (once, few, many) or the class of an expanded clone, and some rows leave it out.

>TRBV5-4|TRBJ1-4|-
ASSLDRGHNEKLF
>TRBV6-2/TRBV6-3|TRBJ2-1|few
ASSQDIKQF
>TRBV2|TRBJ2-7|few
ASRAGQGRISDEQY
>TRBV7-3|TRBJ1-5|-
ASSLMQDQPQH
>TRBV6-1|TRBJ1-1|-
ASTRMAGGNTEAF
>TRBV27|TRBJ2-5|many
ASSSGGETQY
>TRBV3-1|TRBJ2-5|few
ASSVGGAPGRKTQY
>TRBV7-9|TRBJ1-5|-
ASSLGDTSDQPQH
>TRBV18|TRBJ2-3|-
ASSPPGLAGSTDTQY
>TRBV18|TRBJ1-1|few
ASSLRRDNTEAF
>TRBV4-1|TRBJ2-7|-
ASSRALLVGQYEQY
>TRBV5-5|TRBJ1-5|many
ASSTRQSGQPQH
>TRBV24-1|TRBJ2-2|few
ATNDPRRNTGELF
>TRBV15|TRBJ2-4|-
ATSSDRGGWIQY
>TRBV3-1|TRBJ2-4|many
ASSQVGGRGNIQY
>TRBV15|TRBJ2-5|-
ATSRGFPPAGAETQY
>TRBV6-1|TRBJ1-1|few
ASIMLRSEAF
>TRBV9|TRBJ2-1|few
ASSVEGHNYNEQF
>TRBV7-2|TRBJ1-6|-
ASRGTGTGSSPLH
>TRBV6-1|TRBJ1-1|many
ASSPGTVNTEAF
>TRBV12-3/TRBV12-4|TRBJ2-3|few
ASSPPRVPFTDTQY
>TRBV11-2|TRBJ2-4|-
ASSFFRDKNIQY
>TRBV18|TRBJ1-1|-
ASSQGDLNTEAF
>TRBV29-1|TRBJ1-2|-
SVEDRGRGVYGYT
>TRBV6-6|TRBJ2-6|few
AGQPSGANVLT
>TRBV20-1|TRBJ2-7|few
SAVTDTSYEQY
>TRBV6-5|TRBJ1-1|few
ASSYSAGGAEAF
>TRBV3-1|TRBJ1-2|-
ASSQDPARHYGYT
>TRBV12-3/TRBV12-4|TRBJ2-1|few
ASSSSGGAGEQF
>TRBV6-5|TRBJ2-2|many
ASSWEVNTGELF
>TRBV6-6|TRBJ1-3|-
ATLGDTIY
>TRBV4-2|TRBJ2-1|few
ASSQDVGRGDEQF
>TRBV19|TRBJ1-1|-
ASRIGLRLNTEAF
>TRBV7-2|TRBJ2-5|-
ASSLLPGLAGETQY
>TRBV7-2|TRBJ1-2|-
ASREGFFYGYT
>TRBV7-2|TRBJ1-2|few
ASSSTTAYGYT
>TRBV5-4|TRBJ2-3|many
ASSLTGGGTDTQY
>TRBV30|TRBJ1-5|few
AGPMVAQPQH
>TRBV27|TRBJ2-2|medium-sized
ATGSANTGELF
>TRBV6-5|TRBJ2-1|-
ASSYGTSGEYEQF
>TRBV5-1|TRBJ1-1|-
ASSSRPYDRNTEAF
>TRBV20-1|TRBJ2-6|-
SAGGGGANVLT
>TRBV5-1|TRBJ2-3|-
ASSSDTGGTDTQY